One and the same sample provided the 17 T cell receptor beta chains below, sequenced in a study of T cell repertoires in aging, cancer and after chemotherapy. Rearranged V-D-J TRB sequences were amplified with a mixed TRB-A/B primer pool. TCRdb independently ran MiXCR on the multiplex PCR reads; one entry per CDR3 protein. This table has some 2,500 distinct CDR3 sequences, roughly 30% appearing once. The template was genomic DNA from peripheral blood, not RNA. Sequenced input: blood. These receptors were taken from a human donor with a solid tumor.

CDR3 DNA: TGTGCCAGCAGCCGTATGTCGGGGCCCTACAATGAGCAGTTCTTC. Its translation: CASSRMSGPYNEQFF. The rearrangement links TRBV7-9 to TRBJ2-1, with D perhaps being TRBD1 or TRBD2 (5 bases each). Trimming shortened V by 5 bases and J by 2 bases, and 13 bases separated the two germline ends. Germline V lookup: CDR1 SEHNR, CDR2 FQNEAQ (reference sequence). The CDR3 loop spans 15 amino acids.

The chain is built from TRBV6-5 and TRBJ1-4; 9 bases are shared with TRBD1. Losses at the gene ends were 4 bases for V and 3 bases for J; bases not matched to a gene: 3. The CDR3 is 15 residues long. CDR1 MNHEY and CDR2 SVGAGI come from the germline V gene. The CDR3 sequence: CASSWRTGANEKLFF. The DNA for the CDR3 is TGTGCCAGCAGTTGGCGGACAGGGGCTAATGAAAAACTGTTTTTT.

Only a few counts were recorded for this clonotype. In DNA form, the CDR3 reads TGCGCCAGCAGTGCGACTAGCGGGCCGAACACCGGGGAGCTGTTTTTT. Amino acids: CASSATSGPNTGELFF. The chain joins TRBV10-1 to TRBJ2-2, with 10 bases matching TRBD2. V dropped 4 bases and J dropped 0; count of bases not matched to a gene: 2. The CDR3 runs to 16 residues. Germline V CDR1 and CDR2: WNHNN, SYGVQD (reference sequence).

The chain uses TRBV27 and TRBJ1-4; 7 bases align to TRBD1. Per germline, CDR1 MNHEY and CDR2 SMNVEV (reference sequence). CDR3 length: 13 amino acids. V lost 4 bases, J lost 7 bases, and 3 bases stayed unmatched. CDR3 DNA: TGTGCCAGCAGTTGGGGACAGACTGAAAAACTGTTTTTT. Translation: CASSWGQTEKLFF. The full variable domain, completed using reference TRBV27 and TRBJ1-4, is EAQVTQNPRYLITVTGKKLTVTCSQNMNHEYMSWYRQDPGLGLRQIYYSMNVEVTDKGDVPEGYKVSRKEKRNFPLILESPSPNQTSLYFCASSWGQTEKLFFGSGTQLSVL.

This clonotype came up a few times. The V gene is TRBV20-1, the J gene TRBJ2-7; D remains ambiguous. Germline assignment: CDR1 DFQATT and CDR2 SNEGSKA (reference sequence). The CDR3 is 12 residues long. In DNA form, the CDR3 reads TGCAGCGGAGAGACAAGTACCTACGAGCAGTACTTC. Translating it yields CSGETSTYEQYF.

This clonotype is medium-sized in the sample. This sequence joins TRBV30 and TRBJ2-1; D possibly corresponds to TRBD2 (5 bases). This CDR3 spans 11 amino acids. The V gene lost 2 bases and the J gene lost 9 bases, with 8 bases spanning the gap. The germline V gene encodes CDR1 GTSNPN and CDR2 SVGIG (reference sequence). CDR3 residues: CAWSWLAEQFF. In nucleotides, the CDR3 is TGTGCCTGGAGTTGGCTAGCTGAGCAGTTCTTC.

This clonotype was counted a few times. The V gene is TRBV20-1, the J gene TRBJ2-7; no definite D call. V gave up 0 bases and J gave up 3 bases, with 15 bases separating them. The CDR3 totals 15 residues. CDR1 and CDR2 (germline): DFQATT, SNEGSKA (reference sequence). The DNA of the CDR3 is TGCAGTGCTAGAGATAGCCGCGGCTTTTTCTACGAGCAGTACTTC. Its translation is CSARDSRGFFYEQYF.

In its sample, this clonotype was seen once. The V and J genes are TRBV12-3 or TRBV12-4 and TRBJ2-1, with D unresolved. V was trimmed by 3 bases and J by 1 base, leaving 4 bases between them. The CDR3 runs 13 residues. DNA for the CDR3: TGTGCCAGCAGTTTGGTTTCCTACAATGAGCAGTTCTTC. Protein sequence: CASSLVSYNEQFF.

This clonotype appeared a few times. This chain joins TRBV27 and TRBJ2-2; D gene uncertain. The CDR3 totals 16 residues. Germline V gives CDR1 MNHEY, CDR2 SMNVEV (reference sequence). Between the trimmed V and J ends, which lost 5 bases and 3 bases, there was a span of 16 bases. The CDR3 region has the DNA TGTGCCAGCAGTCCCCGCAGGTCCACCTACACCGGGGAGCTGTTTTTT. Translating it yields CASSPRRSTYTGELFF.

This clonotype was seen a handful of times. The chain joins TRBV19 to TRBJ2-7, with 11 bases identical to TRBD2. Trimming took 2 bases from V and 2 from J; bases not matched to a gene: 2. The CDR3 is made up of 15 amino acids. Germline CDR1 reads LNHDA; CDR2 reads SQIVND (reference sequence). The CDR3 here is CASSILLAGAYEQYF. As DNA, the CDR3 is TGTGCCAGTAGTATACTACTAGCGGGAGCCTACGAGCAGTACTTC.

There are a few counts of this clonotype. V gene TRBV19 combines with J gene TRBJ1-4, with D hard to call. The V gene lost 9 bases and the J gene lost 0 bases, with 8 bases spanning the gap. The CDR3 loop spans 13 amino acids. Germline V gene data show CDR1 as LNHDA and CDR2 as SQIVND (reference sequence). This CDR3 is CASQRTTNEKLFF. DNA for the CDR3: TGTGCCAGCCAGAGAACAACTAATGAAAAACTGTTTTTT.

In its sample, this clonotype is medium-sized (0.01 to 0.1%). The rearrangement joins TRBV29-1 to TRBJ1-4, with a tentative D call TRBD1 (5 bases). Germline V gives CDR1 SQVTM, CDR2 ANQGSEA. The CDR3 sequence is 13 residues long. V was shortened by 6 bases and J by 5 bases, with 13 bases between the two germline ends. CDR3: CSVSEGTNEKLFF. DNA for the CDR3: TGCAGCGTCTCGGAGGGGACCAATGAAAAACTGTTTTTT.

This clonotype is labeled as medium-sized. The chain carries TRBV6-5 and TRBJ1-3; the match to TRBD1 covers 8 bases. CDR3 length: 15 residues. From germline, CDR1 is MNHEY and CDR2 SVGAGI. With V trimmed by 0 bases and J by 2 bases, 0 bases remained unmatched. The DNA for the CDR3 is TGTGCCAGCAGTTACTCGGGACAGGCTGGAAACACCATATATTTT. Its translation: CASSYSGQAGNTIYF.

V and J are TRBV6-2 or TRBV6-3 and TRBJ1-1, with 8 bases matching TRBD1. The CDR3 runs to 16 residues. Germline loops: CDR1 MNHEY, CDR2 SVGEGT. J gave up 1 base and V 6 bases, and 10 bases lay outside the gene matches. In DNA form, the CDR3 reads TGTGCCAGCAGGCTTGGACAGGGTAGAGGGAACACTGAAGCTTTCTTT. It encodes CASRLGQGRGNTEAFF.

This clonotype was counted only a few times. The CDR3 reads CASSLESRAFNEKLFF. The CDR3 nucleotides read TGTGCCAGCAGTCTAGAGTCCAGGGCCTTTAATGAAAAACTGTTTTTT. The V gene is TRBV6-5, the J gene TRBJ1-4, with D possibly being TRBD1 (5 bases). Between the trimmed V and J ends, which lost 5 bases and 4 bases, there was a span of 17 bases. CDR1 and CDR2 (germline): MNHEY, SVGAGI. The CDR3 spans 16 residues.

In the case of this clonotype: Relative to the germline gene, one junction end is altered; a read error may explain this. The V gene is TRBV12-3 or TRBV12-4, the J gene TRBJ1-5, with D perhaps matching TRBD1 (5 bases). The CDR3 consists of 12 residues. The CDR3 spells CSSSLSGTAQHF. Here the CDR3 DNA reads TGTTCCAGCAGTTTATCCGGGACGGCCCAGCATTTT.

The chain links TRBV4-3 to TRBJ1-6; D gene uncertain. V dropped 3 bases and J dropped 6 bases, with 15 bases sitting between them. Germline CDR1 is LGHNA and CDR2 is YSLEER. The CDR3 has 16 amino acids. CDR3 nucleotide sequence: TGCGCCAGCAGCCAGGCCGGACCGAGGACTAATTCACCCCTCCACTTT. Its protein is CASSQAGPRTNSPLHF.